Included here is one T cell receptor (beta chain) sequence, with context. The antigen is undetermined. This CDR3 spans 14 amino acids. Between the trimmed V and J ends, which lost 0 bases and 7 bases, there was a span of 13 bases. Germline-derived CDR1 and CDR2 are MNHEY and SVGAGI. This table comes from immunoSEQ multiplex PCR, and its TCRdb copy is limited to in-frame clones, with some not included. The sample contains 100,000 to 150,000 clones, approximately 90% of which appear only once. The source of the sample is a study of cytomegalovirus exposure and HLA in healthy donors. In the study overall: It was reported in a later analysis that the 100 to 150 validation repertoires used the same platform as the roughly 640 first-cohort repertoires.

Study-wide results and caveats: The tendency of first-cohort TCR clusters to co-occur in the roughly 120 validation repertoires was identified by a subsequent analysis. Through in vitro validation, three CMV-associated chains were shown to be specific for CMV antigens.

The chain has TRBV6-5 and TRBJ2-7; D remains unclear. The source of this sequence is a woman between 18 and 29 years old in good health and CMV-seronegative. The sample consisted of PBMCs. Written as DNA, the CDR3 is TGTGCCAGCAGTTACTCTGGGCAGGCGTGGGAGCAGTACTTC. Translated: CASSYSGQAWEQYF.